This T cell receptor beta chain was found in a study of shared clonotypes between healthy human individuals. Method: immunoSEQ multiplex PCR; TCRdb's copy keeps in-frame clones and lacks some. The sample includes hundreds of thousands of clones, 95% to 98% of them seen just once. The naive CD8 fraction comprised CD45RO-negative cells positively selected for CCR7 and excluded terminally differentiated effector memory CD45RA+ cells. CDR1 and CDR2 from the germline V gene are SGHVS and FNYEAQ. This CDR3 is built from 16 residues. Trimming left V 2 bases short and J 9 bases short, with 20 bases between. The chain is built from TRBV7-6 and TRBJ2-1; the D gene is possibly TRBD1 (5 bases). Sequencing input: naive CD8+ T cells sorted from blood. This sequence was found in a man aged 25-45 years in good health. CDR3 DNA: TGTGCCAGCAGCTTATTGGTCTCTGGGGCCCCGCTTGAGCAGTTCTTC. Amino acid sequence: CASSLLVSGAPLEQFF. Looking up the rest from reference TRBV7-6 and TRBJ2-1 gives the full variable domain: GAGVSQSPRYKVTKRGQDVALRCDPISGHVSLYWYRQALGQGPEFLTYFNYEAQQDKSGLPNDRFSAERPEGSISTLTIQRTEQRDSAMYRCASSLLVSGAPLEQFFGPGTRLTVL.